These T cell receptor beta chains were read from a single sample in a study of cytomegalovirus exposure and HLA in healthy donors. Produced via immunoSEQ multiplex PCR; TCRdb's table is partial and in-frame only. The sample comprises 50,000 to 80,000 clones, 77% of which are singletons, and about 5% rests with the top ten. The sample consisted of PBMCs. These receptors were obtained from a male donor in good health and CMV-seropositive. CDR3s include the opening cysteine and the closing phenylalanine or tryptophan. A D gene is named only where the DNA matches it firmly. Size is omitted from some rows. Given values are once, few, many or a class for expanded clones.

>TRBV4-1|NA|NA|TRBJ1-2
TGCGCCAGCAGCCAAGTTACCGGACAGAACTATGGCTACACCTTC
CASSQVTGQNYGYTF
>TRBV5-4|NA|TRBD2|TRBJ2-3
TGTGCCAGCAGCTTGGCCCCAGCGGGGGGGCGCGCAGATACGCAGTATTTT
CASSLAPAGGRADTQYF
>TRBV7-3|few|NA|TRBJ2-7
TGTGCCAGCAGCTTAACGTCAGACTACGAGCAGTACTTC
CASSLTSDYEQYF
>TRBV7-9|few|TRBD2|TRBJ2-2
TGTGCCAGCAGCTTAGCCGGGGGGAGTCGTTCCGGGGAGCTGTTTTTT
CASSLAGGSRSGELFF
>TRBV9|NA|TRBD1|TRBJ1-2
TGTGCCAGCAGCGTCCGACCCACCCAGACAGGGGAAGATGGCTACACCTTC
CASSVRPTQTGEDGYTF
>TRBV7-2|NA|NA|TRBJ1-1
TGTGCCAGCAGCCCTAGGGGGTTATCGGGTTCTGAAGCTTTCTTT
CASSPRGLSGSEAFF
>TRBV5-1|NA|TRBD1|TRBJ1-3
TGCGCCAGCAGGTCCCGGGACAGGGGAAACACCATATATTTT
CASRSRDRGNTIYF
>TRBV15|NA|NA|TRBJ1-1
TGTGCCACCAGCGTAGACATCACTGAAGCTTTCTTT
CATSVDITEAFF
>TRBV6-1|NA|NA|TRBJ2-1
TGTGCCAGCACCACCTGGGGAGAAAATGAGCAGTTCTTC
CASTTWGENEQFF
>TRBV6-6|NA|NA|TRBJ1-1
TGTGCCAGCAGACCGGGACTGGTAACTGAAGCTTTCTTT
CASRPGLVTEAFF